The 8 T cell receptor beta chains reported below all come from one sample, sequenced in a study of blood T cells in healthy people across ages. With a J-beta primer mix and a sample-barcoded 5' primer, a second PCR ran roughly 6 to 12 cycles. One entry per CDR3 protein, called by TCRdb with MiXCR from the 5' RACE reads. The table has just under 750,000 distinct CDR3 sequences, 22% seen once; the top ten hold around a fifth. The specimen sequenced was blood. Source of these receptors: a man between 65 and 79 years old in good health.

There are a few counts of this clonotype. This chain links TRBV9 with TRBJ2-2; no clear D. CDR3 length: 12 amino acids. With 5 bases removed from V and 1 base from J, the gap between germline ends came to 3 bases. Germline V gene sequence: CDR1 SGDLS, CDR2 YYNGEE. Written as DNA, the CDR3 is TGTGCCAGCAGACGGAACACCGGGGAGCTGTTTTTT. Protein: CASRRNTGELFF. Full variable domain (remainder filled in from reference TRBV9 and TRBJ2-2): DSGVTQTPKHLITATGQRVTLRCSPRSGDLSVYWYQQSLDQGLQFLIQYYNGEERAKGNILERFSAQQFPDLHSELNLSSLELGDSALYFCASRRNTGELFFGEGSRLTVL.

This sequence joins TRBV20-1 and TRBJ1-5; D unresolved. V shed 3 bases and J shed 0 bases, with 6 bases lying between them. CDR1 is DFQATT and CDR2 is SNEGSKA in the germline V gene (reference sequence). The CDR3 runs to 13 residues. The CDR3 reads CSASDRSNQPQHF. CDR3 sequence (DNA): TGCAGTGCTAGTGATCGTAGCAATCAGCCCCAGCATTTT.

The chain carries TRBV6-5 and TRBJ2-3; the D is unclear. Germline-derived CDR1 and CDR2 are MNHEY and SVGAGI. The CDR3 has 13 residues. V lost 7 bases, J lost 1 base, and 9 bases lay in between. The CDR3 DNA is TGTGCCAGCACCAGGTCGGGCACAGATACGCAGTATTTT. It is translated as CASTRSGTDTQYF.

This clonotype came up a few times. V is TRBV7-2 and J is TRBJ2-1; 8 bases line up with TRBD2. Germline CDR1 is SGHTA and CDR2 is FQGNSA. The V and J ends lost 4 bases and 1 base, in that order; junction bases with no gene match: 12. The CDR3 covers 18 residues. CDR3 sequence reads: CASSYGLAPKESYNEQFF. As DNA, the CDR3 is TGTGCCAGCAGCTATGGACTAGCCCCGAAGGAATCCTACAATGAGCAGTTCTTC.

The V gene is TRBV6-5, the J gene TRBJ2-7, with no clear D. The V and J ends lost 6 bases and 0 bases respectively, with 12 bases between them. This CDR3 is 14 amino acids long. CDR1 and CDR2 (germline): MNHEY, SVGAGI. The CDR3 bases are TGTGCCAGCAGCCCAAAAAGCCTCTCCTACGAGCAGTACTTC. This sequence encodes CASSPKSLSYEQYF.

V and J are TRBV28 and TRBJ2-7; maybe TRBD1 (5 bases). The end of the DNA aligns better with TRBJ2-5, so the J call may be wrong. There are 16 residues in the CDR3. Per the germline V gene, CDR1 is MDHEN and CDR2 is SYDVKM. In DNA, the CDR3 is TGTGCCAGCAGATCAAGACTGCTGCGACAGCAAGAGACCCAGTACTTC. Translating it yields CASRSRLLRQQETQYF.

The sample holds many counts of this clonotype. V and J are TRBV20-1 and TRBJ2-3; D assignment may be TRBD1 or TRBD2 (5 bases each). Germline CDR1 is DFQATT and CDR2 is SNEGSKA (reference sequence). The CDR3 contains 15 residues. Trimming cost V 3 bases and J 5 bases, with 18 bases left between them. This CDR3 is CSARGPGPGKDTQYF. CDR3 in DNA: TGCAGTGCTAGGGGCCCAGGGCCCGGGAAAGATACGCAGTATTTT.

The CDR3 DNA reads as TGTGCCAGCGGAAACCACGCAGGCGATACGCAGTATTTT. It translates to CASGNHAGDTQYF. The chain uses TRBV7-3 and TRBJ2-3; D is unresolved. CDR1 is SGHTA and CDR2 is FQGTGA in the germline V gene. This CDR3 is built from 13 residues. Trimming pared 8 bases from V and 6 bases from J, leaving 15 bases between.